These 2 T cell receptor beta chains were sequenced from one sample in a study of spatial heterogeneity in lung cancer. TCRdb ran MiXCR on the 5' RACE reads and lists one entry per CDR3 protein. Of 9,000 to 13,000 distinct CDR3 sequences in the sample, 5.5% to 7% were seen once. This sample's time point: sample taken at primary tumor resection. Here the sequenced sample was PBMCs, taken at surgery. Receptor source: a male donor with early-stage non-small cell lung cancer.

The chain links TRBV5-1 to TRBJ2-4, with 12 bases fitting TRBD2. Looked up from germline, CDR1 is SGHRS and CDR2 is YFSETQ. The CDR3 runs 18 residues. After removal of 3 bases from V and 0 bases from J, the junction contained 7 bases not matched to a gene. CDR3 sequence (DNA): TGCGCCAGCAGCTCCACTAGCGGGGGGCCCCTAGCCAAAAACATTCAGTACTTC. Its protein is CASSSTSGGPLAKNIQYF. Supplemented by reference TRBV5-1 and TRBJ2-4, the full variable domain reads KAGVTQTPRYLIKTRGQQVTLSCSPISGHRSVSWYQQTPGQGLQFLFEYFSETQRNKGNFPGRFSGRQFSNSRSEMNVSTLELGDSALYLCASSSTSGGPLAKNIQYFGAGTRLSVL.

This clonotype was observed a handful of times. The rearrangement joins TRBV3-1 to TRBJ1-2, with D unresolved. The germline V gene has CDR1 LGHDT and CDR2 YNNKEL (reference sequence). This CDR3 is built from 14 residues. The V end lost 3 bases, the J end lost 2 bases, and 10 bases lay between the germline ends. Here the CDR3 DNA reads TGTGCCAGCAGCCAGGACCAGGTGAACTATGGCTACACCTTC. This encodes CASSQDQVNYGYTF.